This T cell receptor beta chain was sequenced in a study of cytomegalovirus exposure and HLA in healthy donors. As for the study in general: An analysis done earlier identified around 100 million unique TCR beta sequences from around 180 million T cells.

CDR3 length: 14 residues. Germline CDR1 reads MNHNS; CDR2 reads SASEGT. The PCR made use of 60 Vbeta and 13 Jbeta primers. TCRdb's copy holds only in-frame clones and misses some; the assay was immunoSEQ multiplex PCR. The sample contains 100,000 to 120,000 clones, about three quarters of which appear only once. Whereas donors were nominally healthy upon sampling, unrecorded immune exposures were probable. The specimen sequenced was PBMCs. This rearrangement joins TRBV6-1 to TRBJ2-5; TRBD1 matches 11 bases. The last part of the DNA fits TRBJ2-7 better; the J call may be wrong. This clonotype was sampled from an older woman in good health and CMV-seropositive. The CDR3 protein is CASTGDRGDYEQYF. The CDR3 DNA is TGTGCCAGCACGGGGGACAGGGGGGACTACGAGCAGTACTTC.